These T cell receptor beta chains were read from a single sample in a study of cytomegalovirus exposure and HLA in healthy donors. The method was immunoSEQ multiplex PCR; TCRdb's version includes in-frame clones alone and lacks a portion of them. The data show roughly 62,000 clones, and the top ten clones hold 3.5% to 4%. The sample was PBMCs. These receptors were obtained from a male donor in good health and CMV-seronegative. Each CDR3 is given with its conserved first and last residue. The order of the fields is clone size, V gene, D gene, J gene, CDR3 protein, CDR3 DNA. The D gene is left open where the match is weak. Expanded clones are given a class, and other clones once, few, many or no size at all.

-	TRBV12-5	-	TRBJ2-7	CASASRDPYEQYF	TGTGCTAGTGCCTCAAGAGATCCCTACGAGCAGTACTTC
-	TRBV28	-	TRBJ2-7	CASRSGLGEQYF	TGTGCCAGCAGATCAGGGTTGGGAGAGCAGTACTTC
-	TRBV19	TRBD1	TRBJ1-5	CASSRGTATRGNQPQHF	TGTGCCAGTAGTAGAGGGACAGCTACAAGGGGCAATCAGCCCCAGCATTTT
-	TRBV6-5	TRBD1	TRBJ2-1	CASRRTGGNEQFF	TGTGCCAGCAGACGTACAGGGGGCAATGAGCAGTTCTTC
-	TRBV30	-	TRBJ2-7	CAWSVGVYEQYF	TGTGCCTGGAGTGTCGGGGTTTACGAGCAGTACTTC
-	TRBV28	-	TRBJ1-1	CAAGRASEDTEAFF	TGTGCCGCTGGCCGGGCGTCGGAGGACACTGAAGCTTTCTTT
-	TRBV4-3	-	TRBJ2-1	CASSQEIYSDNEQFF	TGCGCCAGCAGCCAAGAAATATACTCCGACAATGAGCAGTTCTTC
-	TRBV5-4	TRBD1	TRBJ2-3	CASSLGFGGQGDKQYF	TGTGCCAGCAGCTTGGGTTTTGGGGGACAGGGGGATAAGCAGTATTTT
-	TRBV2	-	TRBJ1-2	CASSEQEGIILDGYTF	TGTGCCAGCAGTGAGCAGGAGGGGATCATCTTGGATGGCTACACCTTC
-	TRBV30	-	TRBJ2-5	CAWSVGSRGETQYF	TGTGCCTGGAGTGTTGGGAGTAGGGGGGAGACCCAGTACTTC
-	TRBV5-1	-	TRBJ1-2	CASSSGQATPSGYTF	TGCGCCAGCAGCTCAGGACAAGCAACTCCATCCGGCTACACCTTC
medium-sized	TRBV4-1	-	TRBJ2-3	CASSQDGGTQYF	TGCGCCAGCAGCCAAGACGGGGGTACGCAGTATTTT
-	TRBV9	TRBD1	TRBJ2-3	CASSVTGTGTQYF	TGTGCCAGCAGCGTGACCGGGACAGGTACGCAGTATTTT
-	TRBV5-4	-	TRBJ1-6	CASSQSGGKYNSHLHF	TGTGCCAGCAGCCAGAGTGGGGGGAAGTATAATTCACACCTCCACTTT
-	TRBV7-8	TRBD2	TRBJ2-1	CASSPMAGGWGGEQFF	TGTGCCAGCAGCCCTATGGCGGGAGGCTGGGGCGGTGAGCAGTTCTTC
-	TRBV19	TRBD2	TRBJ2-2	CASSIVAGGPGTGELFF	TGTGCCAGTAGTATCGTAGCGGGGGGGCCTGGCACCGGGGAGCTGTTTTTT
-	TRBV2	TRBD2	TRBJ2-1	CASRSGSVTSEQFF	TGTGCCAGCCGGAGCGGGAGTGTTACTAGTGAGCAGTTCTTC
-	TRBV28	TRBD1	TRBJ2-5	CASRTGVENQYF	TGTGCCAGCCGAACAGGGGTGGAGAACCAGTACTTC
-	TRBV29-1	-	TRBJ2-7	CSVEALTHEQYF	TGCAGCGTTGAAGCGCTCACTCACGAGCAGTACTTC
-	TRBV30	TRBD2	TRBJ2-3	CAWSEGLAGGTDTQYF	TGTGCCTGGAGTGAAGGACTAGCGGGAGGTACAGATACGCAGTATTTT
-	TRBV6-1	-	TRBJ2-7	CASSEALSAVRYYEQYF	TGTGCCAGCAGTGAAGCTCTGTCGGCAGTTCGTTACTACGAGCAGTACTTC
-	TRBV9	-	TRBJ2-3	CASSEPRESKADTQYF	TGTGCCAGCAGCGAGCCCCGGGAAAGTAAAGCAGATACGCAGTATTTT
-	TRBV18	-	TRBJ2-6	CASSPRRTDGANVLTF	TGTGCCAGCTCACCACGACGAACAGATGGGGCCAACGTCCTGACTTTC
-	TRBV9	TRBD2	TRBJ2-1	CASSVGPGGENEQFF	TGTGCCAGCAGCGTAGGGCCCGGGGGGGAGAATGAGCAGTTCTTC
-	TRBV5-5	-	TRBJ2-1	CASSLVQGPYNEQFF	TGTGCCAGCAGCTTGGTACAGGGCCCCTACAATGAGCAGTTCTTC
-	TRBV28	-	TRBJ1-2	CASSPPANYGYTF	TGTGCCAGCAGTCCGCCAGCTAACTATGGCTACACCTTC
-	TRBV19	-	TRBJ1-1	CASSSQRGTEAFF	TGTGCCAGTAGTTCCCAAAGGGGGACTGAAGCTTTCTTT
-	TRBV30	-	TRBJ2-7	CAWSPQGYEQYF	TGTGCCTGGAGTCCACAGGGTTACGAGCAGTACTTC
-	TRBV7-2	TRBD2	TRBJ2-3	CASSLGWRGKDTQYF	TGTGCCAGCAGCTTAGGCTGGCGGGGGAAAGATACGCAGTATTTT
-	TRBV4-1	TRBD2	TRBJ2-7	CASSQVPSGGASYEQYF	TGCGCCAGCAGCCAAGTTCCTAGCGGGGGGGCTTCCTACGAGCAGTACTTC
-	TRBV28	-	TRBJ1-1	CASSFVGASTEAFF	TGTGCCAGCAGTTTTGTGGGGGCTAGCACTGAAGCTTTCTTT
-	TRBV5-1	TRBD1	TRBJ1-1	CASSLEPGGLNTEAFF	TGCGCCAGCAGCTTGGAGCCAGGGGGACTGAACACTGAAGCTTTCTTT
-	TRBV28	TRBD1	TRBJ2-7	CASSLLTGRFPYEQYF	TGTGCCAGCAGTTTATTGACAGGGAGATTCCCCTACGAGCAGTACTTC
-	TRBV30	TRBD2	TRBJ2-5	CAWSVPRAGGGYPTQYF	TGTGCCTGGAGTGTACCGAGGGCGGGAGGGGGGTACCCGACCCAGTACTTC
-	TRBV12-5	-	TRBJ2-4	CASGLSGAKNIQYF	TGTGCTAGTGGGTTAAGCGGTGCCAAAAACATTCAGTACTTC
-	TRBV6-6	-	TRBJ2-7	CASSYSDGTSPYF	TGTGCCAGCAGTTACTCCGATGGGACATCTCCGTACTTC
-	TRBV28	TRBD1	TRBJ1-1	CASRPDRGLEDTEAFF	TGTGCCAGCAGGCCGGACAGGGGCCTTGAGGACACTGAAGCTTTCTTT
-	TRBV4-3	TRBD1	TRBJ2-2	CASSRDIQGPGELFF	TGCGCCAGCAGCCGAGATATACAGGGGCCCGGGGAGCTGTTTTTT
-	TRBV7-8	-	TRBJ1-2	CASSLDPGANGYTF	TGTGCCAGCAGCTTAGATCCTGGGGCGAACGGCTACACCTTC
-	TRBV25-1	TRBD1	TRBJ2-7	CASTPADRVYEQYF	TGTGCCAGCACCCCCGCGGACAGGGTGTACGAGCAGTACTTC
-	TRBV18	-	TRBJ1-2	CASSPGTKGYGYTF	TGTGCCAGCTCACCGGGGACAAAAGGCTATGGCTACACCTTC
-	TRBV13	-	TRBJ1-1	CASRFTRTEAFF	TGTGCCAGCAGATTTACCAGGACAGAAGCTTTCTTT
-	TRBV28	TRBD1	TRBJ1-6	CASALQGPLSSYNSPLHF	TGTGCCAGCGCTCTACAGGGGCCCTTAAGCTCCTATAATTCACCCCTCCACTTT
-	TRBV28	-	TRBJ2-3	CASSPDRLQYF	TGTGCCAGCAGTCCCGACAGGTTGCAGTATTTT